Described below is a single T cell receptor beta chain sequence and its context. No antigen is known for it. This entry is derived from a study of cytomegalovirus exposure and HLA in healthy donors. Study results and caveats: Under in vitro conditions, a few CMV-associated chains were confirmed as specific for CMV antigens.

13 Jbeta primers and 60 Vbeta primers were used for the PCR. Assay: immunoSEQ multiplex PCR; the TCRdb copy retains only in-frame clones and omits some. The repertoire holds more than 95,000 clones, around four fifths seen once, with 1.3% in the top ten. Trimming at V came to 3 bases and at J to 11 bases, leaving 9 bases not matched to a gene. Looked up from germline, CDR1 is MNHEY and CDR2 is SVGAGI. The CDR3 sequence is 13 residues long. The sequenced sample consisted of PBMCs. The clonotype originates from a man aged 25-40 years in good health and CMV-seronegative. The rearrangement uses TRBV6-5 and TRBJ2-5, with 7 bases that match TRBD2. CDR3 sequence reads: CASSYGLGREQYF. The CDR3, as DNA: TGTGCCAGCAGTTATGGCCTGGGGCGGGAGCAGTACTTC.